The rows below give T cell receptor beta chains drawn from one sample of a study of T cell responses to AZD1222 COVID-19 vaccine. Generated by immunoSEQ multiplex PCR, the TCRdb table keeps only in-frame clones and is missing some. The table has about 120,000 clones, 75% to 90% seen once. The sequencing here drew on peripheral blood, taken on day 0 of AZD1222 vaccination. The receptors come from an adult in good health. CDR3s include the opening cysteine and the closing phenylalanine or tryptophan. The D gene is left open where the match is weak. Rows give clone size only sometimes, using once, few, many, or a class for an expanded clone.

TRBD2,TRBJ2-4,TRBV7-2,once,CASSPRTSGKNIQYF,TGTGCCAGCAGCCCTCGGACTAGCGGAAAAAACATTCAGTACTTC
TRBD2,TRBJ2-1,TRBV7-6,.,CASSLALAGFNLYNEQFF,TGTGCCAGCAGCTTAGCCCTAGCGGGATTTAATCTCTACAATGAGCAGTTCTTC
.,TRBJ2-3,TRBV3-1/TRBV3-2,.,CASSQGGLSTDTQYF,TGTGCCAGCAGCCAAGGCGGACTATCCACAGATACGCAGTATTTT
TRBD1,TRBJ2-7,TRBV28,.,CASRNRDSKPYEQYF,TGTGCCAGCAGAAATAGGGACAGCAAACCCTACGAGCAGTACTTC
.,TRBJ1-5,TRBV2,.,CASSDAVMAQHF,TGTGCCAGCAGTGATGCGGTCATGGCCCAGCATTTT
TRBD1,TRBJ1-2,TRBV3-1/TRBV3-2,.,CASSQDLGRGLGGYTF,TGTGCCAGCAGCCAAGATCTTGGCAGGGGGCTGGGTGGCTACACCTTC
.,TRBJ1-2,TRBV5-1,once,CASSLGQLYGYTF,TGCGCCAGCAGCTTAGGACAGCTCTATGGCTACACCTTC
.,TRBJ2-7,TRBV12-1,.,CASSPYRGAYEQYF,TGTGCCAGCAGCCCCTATCGGGGGGCCTACGAGCAGTACTTC
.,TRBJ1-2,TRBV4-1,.,CASSQAPMAGNYGYTF,TGCGCCAGCAGCCAAGCGCCAATGGCGGGGAACTATGGCTACACCTTC
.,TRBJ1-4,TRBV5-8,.,CASSTGSVTNEKLFF,TGTGCCAGCAGCACTGGGAGTGTGACTAATGAAAAACTGTTTTTT
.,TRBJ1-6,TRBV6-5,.,CASSRERGSPLHF,TGTGCCAGCAGTCGAGAACGGGGTTCACCCCTCCACTTT
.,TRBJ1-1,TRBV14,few,CASSQGPTANTEAFF,TGTGCCAGCAGCCAAGGTCCGACAGCGAACACTGAAGCTTTCTTT
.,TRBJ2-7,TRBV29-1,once,CSVEKQGGYEQYF,TGCAGCGTTGAAAAGCAGGGTGGTTACGAGCAGTACTTC
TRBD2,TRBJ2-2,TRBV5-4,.,CASSLERGNTGELFF,TGTGCCAGCAGCTTGGAGCGGGGTAACACCGGGGAGCTGTTTTTT
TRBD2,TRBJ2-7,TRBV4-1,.,CASSQEGREGSYEQYF,TGCGCCAGCAGCCAAGAGGGGCGGGAGGGCTCCTACGAGCAGTACTTC
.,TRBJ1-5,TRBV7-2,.,CASSLGVYQPQHF,TGTGCCAGCAGCTTAGGGGTATATCAGCCCCAGCATTTT
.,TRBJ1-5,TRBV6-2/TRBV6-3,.,CASSYGLRQVVNQPQHF,TGTGCCAGCAGTTATGGTCTCAGGCAGGTTGTGAATCAGCCCCAGCATTTT
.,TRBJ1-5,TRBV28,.,CASSLRQGTQPQHF,TGTGCCAGCAGTTTACGTCAGGGAACTCAGCCCCAGCATTTT
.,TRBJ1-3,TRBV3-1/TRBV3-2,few,CASSQGGLGNTIYF,TGTGCCAGCAGCCAAGGGGGGCTCGGAAACACCATATATTTT
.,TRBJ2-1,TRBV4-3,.,CASSQLLATTRRDNEQFF,TGCGCCAGCAGCCAACTACTAGCCACCACCAGGAGGGACAATGAGCAGTTCTTC
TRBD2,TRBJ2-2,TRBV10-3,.,CAIGASGGTNTGELFF,TGTGCCATCGGTGCTAGCGGGGGGACGAACACCGGGGAGCTGTTTTTT
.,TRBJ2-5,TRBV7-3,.,CASSLRRQETQYF,TGTGCCAGCAGCTTAAGGCGCCAGGAGACCCAGTACTTC
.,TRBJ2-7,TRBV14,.,CASSQDLGYEQYF,TGTGCCAGCAGCCAAGATCTCGGTTACGAGCAGTACTTC
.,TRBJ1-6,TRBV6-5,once,CASSYRGGSGSPLHF,TGTGCCAGCAGTTACAGAGGGGGGAGTGGTTCACCCCTCCACTTT
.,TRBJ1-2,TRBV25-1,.,CASSRADYGYTF,TGTGCCAGCAGTCGGGCAGACTATGGCTACACCTTC
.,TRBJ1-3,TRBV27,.,CASSEKYSGNTIYF,TGTGCCAGTTCGGAGAAATACTCTGGAAACACCATATATTTT
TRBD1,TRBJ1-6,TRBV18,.,CASSPRGQINSPLHF,TGTGCCAGCTCACCTAGGGGACAGATTAATTCACCCCTCCACTTT
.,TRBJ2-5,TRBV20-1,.,CSLLWETQYF,TGCAGTCTCCTATGGGAGACCCAGTACTTC
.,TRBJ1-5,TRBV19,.,CASSIPGPNQPQHF,TGTGCCAGTAGTATACCAGGGCCCAATCAGCCCCAGCATTTT
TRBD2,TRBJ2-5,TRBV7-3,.,CASSSRGLAEETQYF,TGTGCCAGCAGCTCAAGGGGACTAGCGGAAGAGACCCAGTACTTC
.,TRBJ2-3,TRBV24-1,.,CATSDPTGERADTQYF,TGTGCCACCAGTGATCCAACGGGGGAAAGAGCAGATACGCAGTATTTT
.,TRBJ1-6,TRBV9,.,CASSARAGQRNSPLHF,TGTGCCAGCAGCGCGAGGGCGGGACAAAGGAATTCACCCCTCCACTTT
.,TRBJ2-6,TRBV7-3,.,CASSLGLSGANVLTF,TGTGCCAGCAGCTTAGGCTTATCTGGGGCCAACGTCCTGACTTTC
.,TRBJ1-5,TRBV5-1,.,CASSSMPNQPQHF,TGCGCCAGCAGCTCCATGCCCAATCAGCCCCAGCATTTT
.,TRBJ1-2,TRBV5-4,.,CASSLRQADQDF,TGTGCCAGCAGCTTGAGGCAGGCTGACCAGGACTTC
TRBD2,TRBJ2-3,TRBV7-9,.,CASPPPGGGTDTQYF,TGTGCCAGCCCTCCTCCCGGGGGGGGGACAGATACGCAGTATTTT
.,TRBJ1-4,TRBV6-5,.,CASSYREKLFF,TGTGCCAGCAGTTACCGTGAAAAACTGTTTTTT
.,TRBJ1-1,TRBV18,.,CASSVEKLLARTEAFF,TGTGCCAGCTCAGTTGAAAAACTACTCGCCAGGACTGAAGCTTTCTTT
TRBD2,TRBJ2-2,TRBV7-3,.,CASSPIAGGPDTGELFF,TGTGCCAGCAGCCCCATAGCGGGAGGGCCGGACACCGGGGAGCTGTTTTTT
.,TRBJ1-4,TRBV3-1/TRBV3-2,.,CASSQDGGPSEKLFF,TGTGCCAGCAGCCAAGATGGGGGCCCTTCTGAAAAACTGTTTTTT
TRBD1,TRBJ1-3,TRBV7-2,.,CASSLGQGGNTIYF,TGTGCCAGCAGCTTAGGACAGGGGGGGAACACCATATATTTT
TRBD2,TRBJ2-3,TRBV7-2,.,CASRSGGTDTQYF,TGTGCCAGCAGAAGCGGGGGCACAGATACGCAGTATTTT
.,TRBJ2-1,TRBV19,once,CASSLSGNAYNEQFF,TGTGCCAGTAGTCTATCCGGGAATGCCTACAATGAGCAGTTCTTC
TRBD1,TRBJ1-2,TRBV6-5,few,CASSYSPGTGYGYTF,TGTGCCAGCAGTTACTCACCCGGGACAGGGTATGGCTACACCTTC
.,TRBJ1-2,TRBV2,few,CASSGRGGTDGYTF,TGTGCCAGCTCCGGACGGGGTGGTACGGATGGCTACACCTTC
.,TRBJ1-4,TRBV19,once,CASSAQVSTNEKLFF,TGTGCCAGTAGTGCACAGGTGTCAACTAATGAAAAACTGTTTTTT
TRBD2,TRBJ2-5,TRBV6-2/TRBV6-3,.,CASSYGLLSSGAQETQYF,TGTGCCAGCAGTTACGGTCTCTTGTCTAGCGGGGCGCAAGAGACCCAGTACTTC
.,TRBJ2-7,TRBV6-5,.,CASSYADPSYYEQYF,TGTGCCAGCAGTTACGCGGACCCCAGTTACTACGAGCAGTACTTC
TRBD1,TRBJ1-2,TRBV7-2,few,CASSFHPQGGGYGYTF,TGTGCCAGCAGCTTTCACCCCCAGGGGGGGGGCTATGGCTACACCTTC
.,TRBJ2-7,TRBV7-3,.,CASSLTVLGPF,TGTGCCAGCAGCTTAACGGTTTTAGGACCCTTC
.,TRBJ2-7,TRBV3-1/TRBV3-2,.,CASSQPGREWYEQYF,TGTGCCAGCAGCCAACCGGGACGGGAGTGGTACGAGCAGTACTTC